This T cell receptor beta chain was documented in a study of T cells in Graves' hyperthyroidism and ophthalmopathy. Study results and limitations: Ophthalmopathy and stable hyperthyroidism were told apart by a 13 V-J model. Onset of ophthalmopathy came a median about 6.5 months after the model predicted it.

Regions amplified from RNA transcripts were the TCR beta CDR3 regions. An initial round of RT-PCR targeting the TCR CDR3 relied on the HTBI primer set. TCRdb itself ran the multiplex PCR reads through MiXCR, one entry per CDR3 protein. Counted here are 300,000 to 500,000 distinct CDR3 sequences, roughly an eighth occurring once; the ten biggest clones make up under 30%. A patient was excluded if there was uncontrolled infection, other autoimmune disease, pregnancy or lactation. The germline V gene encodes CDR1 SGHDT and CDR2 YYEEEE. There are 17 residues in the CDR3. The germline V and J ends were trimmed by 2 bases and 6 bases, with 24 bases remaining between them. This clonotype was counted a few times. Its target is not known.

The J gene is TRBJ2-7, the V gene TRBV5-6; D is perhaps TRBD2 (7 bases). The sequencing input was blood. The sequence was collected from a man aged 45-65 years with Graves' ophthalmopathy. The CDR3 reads CASSLKGGGTQYVEQYF. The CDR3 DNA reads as TGTGCCAGCAGCTTAAAAGGGGGGGGCACACAGTACGTCGAGCAGTACTTC.